Below, 22 T cell receptor beta chains from the same sample are listed, as sequenced in a study of blood T cells in healthy people across ages (dated by TCRdb to between 2015 and 2017). The method behind the library was 5' RACE. TCRdb names Illumina HiSeq 2500 as the instrument used. A second roughly 7 to 11 cycle PCR used a sample-barcoded 5' primer and a J-beta primer mix. TCRdb itself trimmed the public reads at Q25 with fastp, ran MiXCR and retained productive beta chains. For every CDR3 protein sequence, its rows merge into one entry that carries the most common genes and DNA. The sample contains some 900,000 distinct CDR3 sequences, 45% to 50% of them found a single time. 13% of the sample lies in the top ten. Input material: blood. The receptors were sampled from a man in his thirties or forties in good health.

V and J are TRBV4-3 and TRBJ2-4, with D perhaps TRBD2 (5 bases). V was trimmed by 1 base and J by 0 bases, leaving 7 bases between them. In germline, CDR1 is LGHNA, CDR2 YSLEER. The CDR3 is 15 residues long. As DNA, the CDR3 is TGCGCCAGCAGCCAAGGGACTTTAGCCAAAAACATTCAGTACTTC. Translation: CASSQGTLAKNIQYF.

The rearrangement uses TRBV27 and TRBJ1-6; possible D gene TRBD1, 5 bases. The V end lost 8 bases, the J end lost 7 bases, and 15 bases lay between the germline ends. Germline CDR1 is MNHEY and CDR2 is SMNVEV (reference sequence). The CDR3 extends over 14 amino acids. CDR3 residues: CASAPGRTNSPLHF. In DNA form, the CDR3 reads TGTGCCAGCGCCCCCGGGAGGACAAATTCACCCCTCCACTTT.

The chain employs TRBV28 and TRBJ2-3; D is possibly TRBD1 or TRBD2 (6 bases each). The V end lost 6 bases, the J end lost 2 bases, and 15 bases lay between the germline ends. Germline values: CDR1 MDHEN, CDR2 SYDVKM. This CDR3 is built from 15 residues. The CDR3 here is CASSSPGAHTDTQYF. DNA for the CDR3: TGTGCCAGCAGCTCCCCGGGGGCGCACACAGATACGCAGTATTTT.

CDR3 nucleotide sequence: TGTGCCAGCAGTTACCGGACTAGCGGGGCGGAGACCCAGTACTTC. Its translation: CASSYRTSGAETQYF. This chain joins TRBV6-2 or TRBV6-3 and TRBJ2-7, with 12 bases fitting TRBD2. TRBJ2-5 explains the end of the DNA better; the J call may be wrong. CDR3 size: 15 residues. The germline gives CDR1 MNHEY, CDR2 SVGEGT.

J is TRBJ2-1 and V is TRBV7-2; 11 bases fit TRBD2. In germline, CDR1 is SGHTA, CDR2 FQGNSA. V shed 3 bases and J 4 bases; nucleotides not matched to a gene: 5. CDR3 length: 16 amino acids. Written as DNA, the CDR3 is TGTGCCAGCAGCTTCGTAGCGGGGGGGAAATACAATGAGCAGTTCTTC. Translating it yields CASSFVAGGKYNEQFF.

This clonotype came up a few times. The chain couples TRBV9 to TRBJ2-7; D unresolved. The CDR3 covers 15 residues. CDR1 and CDR2 from the germline V gene are SGDLS and YYNGEE. The germline V and J ends were trimmed by 2 bases and 3 bases, with 15 bases remaining between them. This CDR3 reads CASSVASSPYYEQYF. CDR3 coding DNA: TGTGCCAGCAGCGTGGCATCCTCTCCCTACTACGAGCAGTACTTC.

This clonotype appeared a few times. V is TRBV24-1 and J is TRBJ2-1; a weak D match, TRBD2 (6 bases). This CDR3 has 13 residues. V lost 1 base and J lost 6, with 6 bases in between. Germline V gene sequence: CDR1 KGHDR, CDR2 SFDVKD. CDR3 residues: CATSDFSGNEQFF. CDR3 coding DNA: TGTGCCACCAGTGATTTTAGCGGCAATGAGCAGTTCTTC.

This clonotype has a handful of counts. The chain couples TRBV5-1 to TRBJ2-5, with D possibly being TRBD2 (5 bases). The CDR3 loop spans 17 amino acids. V lost 4 bases and J lost 4, with 23 bases in between. Germline loops: CDR1 SGHRS, CDR2 YFSETQ. The CDR3 region is CASSLGAGWESGETQYF. The CDR3 nucleotides are TGCGCCAGCAGCCTGGGCGCCGGGTGGGAGTCGGGAGAGACCCAGTACTTC.

This clonotype was counted a few times. This chain joins TRBV4-1 and TRBJ1-1; D unclear. V lost 1 base and J lost 1, with 7 bases in between. The CDR3 has 14 amino acids. Germline loops: CDR1 MGHRA, CDR2 YSYEKL. CDR3 sequence: CASSQVVTNTEAFF. For the CDR3, the DNA is TGCGCCAGCAGCCAAGTAGTAACGAACACTGAAGCTTTCTTT.

The chain has TRBV29-1 and TRBJ1-5; D is possibly TRBD1 (6 bases). Trimming left V 5 bases short and J 2 bases short, with 10 bases between. Germline assignment: CDR1 SQVTM and CDR2 ANQGSEA. The CDR3 extends over 13 amino acids. The CDR3 reads CSVLQGGNQPQHF. CDR3 in DNA: TGCAGCGTTCTACAGGGCGGCAATCAGCCCCAGCATTTT.

This chain uses TRBV20-1 with TRBJ1-6; a possible D gene is TRBD1 (5 bases). The ends were cut back, 1 base at V and 10 bases at J, with 14 bases in the middle. Per the germline V gene, CDR1 is DFQATT and CDR2 is SNEGSKA (reference sequence). The CDR3 spans 14 residues. The DNA for the CDR3 is TGCAGTGCTAGAGTGGAGGGGATCGAGTCACCCCTCCACTTT. Translating gives CSARVEGIESPLHF.

With respect to this clonotype: One base away lies a much larger clone, so this may be a sequencing read error. The CDR3 DNA follows: TGTGCCAGCAGCCGGGACCCCAACCCGGATGAGCAGTACTTC. It translates to CASSRDPNPDEQYF. This chain joins TRBV7-2 and TRBJ2-7, with D perhaps being TRBD1 or TRBD2 (5 bases each). Trimming took off 5 bases at V and 7 bases at J, with 18 bases between the two ends. Germline V gives CDR1 SGHTA, CDR2 FQGNSA. The CDR3 runs 14 residues.

The V and J genes are TRBV7-2 and TRBJ2-5; 8 nucleotides match TRBD1. The CDR3 sequence is 14 residues long. Germline values: CDR1 SGHTA, CDR2 FQGNSA. With V trimmed by 5 bases and J by 5 bases, 7 bases remained unmatched. The CDR3: CASSPDRGSETQYF. The DNA for the CDR3 is TGTGCCAGCAGCCCAGACAGGGGTTCGGAGACCCAGTACTTC. The variable domain in full, with the rest retrieved from reference TRBV7-2 and TRBJ2-5, is GAGVSQSPSNKVTEKGKDVELRCDPISGHTALYWYRQSLGQGLEFLIYFQGNSAPDKSGLPSDRFSAERTGGSVSTLTIQRTQQEDSAVYLCASSPDRGSETQYFGPGTRLLVL.

The CDR3 DNA is TGTGCCAGCAGCTTAGAGGGGCTTATGCGTGGGAATACGCAGTATTTT. As protein: CASSLEGLMRGNTQYF. The chain has TRBV7-2 and TRBJ2-3; maybe TRBD1 (5 bases). The CDR3 extends over 16 amino acids. Trimming cost V 1 base and J 7 bases, with 18 bases left between them. CDR1 and CDR2 (germline): SGHTA, FQGNSA.

This chain connects TRBV20-1 to TRBJ1-5, with TRBD1 matching 9 bases. CDR1 is DFQATT, CDR2 SNEGSKA, per germline (reference sequence). The V segment lost 5 bases and the J segment 1 base; nucleotides outside the gene matches: 3. The CDR3 covers 14 residues. CDR3 nucleotides: TGCAGTGCTGGGACAGGGTTCAGCAATCAGCCCCAGCATTTT. Residues: CSAGTGFSNQPQHF.

This chain connects TRBV24-1 to TRBJ2-4, with a weak D call TRBD1 (6 bases). The J call may be wrong; the DNA end is better matched by TRBJ2-5. This CDR3 region has 15 residues. Germline V gene sequence: CDR1 KGHDR, CDR2 SFDVKD. In DNA form, the CDR3 reads TGTGCCACCAGTGATGTGCAGGGGTGGGAAGAGACCCAGTACTTC. It is translated as CATSDVQGWEETQYF.

The V gene is TRBV4-1, the J gene TRBJ1-5, with a weak D call TRBD1 (5 bases). In germline, CDR1 is MGHRA, CDR2 YSYEKL. Trimming took off 6 bases at V and 0 bases at J, with 12 bases between the two ends. This CDR3 contains 15 residues. CDR3 nucleotide sequence: TGCGCCAGCAGTCCACAGGATTATAGCAATCAGCCCCAGCATTTT. It yields the protein CASSPQDYSNQPQHF.

This clonotype was found a few times. The chain uses TRBV4-3 and TRBJ2-2; 8 bases fit TRBD2. This CDR3 is built from 17 residues. With 0 bases clipped from V and 4 bases from J, the junction kept 7 bases outside the gene matches. Per the germline V gene, CDR1 is LGHNA and CDR2 is YSLEER. The CDR3 spells CASSQDSGLAVTGELFF. The CDR3, as DNA: TGCGCCAGCAGCCAAGATTCAGGACTAGCTGTCACCGGGGAGCTGTTTTTT.

The V call is TRBV11-2, the J call TRBJ1-2; TRBD1 might be the D (5 bases). CDR1 is SGHAT and CDR2 is FQNNGV in the germline V gene. Deletions cut 4 bases from V and 5 bases from J, with 11 bases between. This CDR3 region has 13 residues. CDR3 loop: CASSWGRDYGYTF. The DNA of the CDR3 is TGTGCCAGCAGCTGGGGCAGGGATTATGGCTACACCTTC.

This clonotype was seen once. The junction and the germline gene differ at one end; a read error may be behind it. The J gene is TRBJ1-1, the V gene TRBV7-2; no clear D. The CDR3 loop spans 14 amino acids. From germline, CDR1 is SGHTA and CDR2 FQGNSA. DNA of the CDR3: TGTGCCGGCAGCCCGAGCTCACAGAACACTGAAGCTTTCTTT. Its translation is CAGSPSSQNTEAFF.

V is TRBV19 and J is TRBJ2-3; D may be TRBD1 or TRBD2 (5 bases each). The CDR3 consists of 13 residues. The germline V gene has CDR1 LNHDA and CDR2 SQIVND (reference sequence). V lost 8 bases and J 2 bases, leaving 11 bases between the germline ends. DNA for the CDR3: TGTGCCAGTTCGGGACGGTTCACAGATACGCAGTATTTT. Amino acids: CASSGRFTDTQYF.

This clonotype came up many times. The genes are TRBV5-1 and TRBJ2-5; 13 positions agree with TRBD2. Trimming took 4 bases from V and 2 from J; bases not matched to a gene: 5. The CDR3 has 16 amino acids. The germline CDR1 and CDR2 sequences are SGHRS and YFSETQ. CDR3 DNA: TGCGCCAGCAGCAGCAGGACTAGCGGGGGACAAGAGACCCAGTACTTC. Its protein is CASSSRTSGGQETQYF.